The present TCR beta chain was sequenced within a study of T cell clusters in autoimmune cytopenias. TRB rearrangements were amplified by touch-down multiplex PCR with mixed TRB-A/B primers. TCRdb re-called the multiplex PCR reads and shows each CDR3 protein once, DNA omitted. This sample's table reports around 7,500 distinct CDR3 sequences. The CDR3 spans 12 residues. Germline lookup yields CDR1 DFQATT and CDR2 SNEGSKA (reference sequence). Each sample's input was 200 to 300 ng genomic DNA, 30,000 to 45,000 genome equivalents. These data also featured in a second study, about T cell repertoires in aging, cancer and after chemotherapy. As reported in that work: Pre- and post-chemotherapy samples were paired from chronic lymphocytic leukemia patients treated with fludarabine- or bendamustine-based regimens. Healthy donors lost TCR diversity with age mainly through richness, cancer patients through richness and evenness.

Sequenced input: peripheral blood. The chain has TRBV20-1 and TRBJ2-7; TCRdb's D gene call, TRBD2, goes unchecked for lack of DNA. This TCR was sampled from a human donor with an autoimmune cytopenia or autoimmune hepatitis (not recorded which). The CDR3: CSARPPIDEQYF.